These T cell receptor beta chains were read from a single sample in a study of patients and donors after allogeneic stem cell transplantation. TCRdb fed the RT-PCR reads into MiXCR, producing one record per CDR3 protein. The sample includes roughly 960,000 distinct CDR3 sequences, 15% to 20% of them seen just once. The sequenced sample consisted of blood, either unsorted or a sorted T cell fraction (not recorded which). These receptors originate from a human donor who was either an allogeneic HSCT recipient or a stem cell or donor lymphocyte infusion donor (not recorded which). It is not recorded whose cells these are; they may come from a transplant donor. CDR3s include the opening cysteine and the closing phenylalanine or tryptophan. D genes are given only for firm matches. Clone sizes are given selectively: once, few, many, or a class where the clone is expanded.

>.|TRBJ2-3|TRBV10-3|few
TGTGCCATCAGAGGGGGAAGCACAGATACGCAGTATTTT
CAIRGGSTDTQYF
>.|TRBJ1-1|TRBV20-1|.
TGCAGTGCTATTGACAGGATGAACACTGAAGCTTTCTTT
CSAIDRMNTEAFF
>.|TRBJ2-3|TRBV2|few
TGTGCCAGCAGTGTGGACCTCACAGATACGCAGTATTTT
CASSVDLTDTQYF
>.|TRBJ2-1|TRBV29-1|.
TGCAGCGTGGCCCGGACAGACAAGCGGGGCAATGAGCAGTTCTTC
CSVARTDKRGNEQFF
>TRBD2|TRBJ2-7|TRBV12-3/TRBV12-4|.
TGTGCCAGCTCGACTAGCGGGAAAACTGCGCGCGAGCAGTACTTC
CASSTSGKTAREQYF
>TRBD1|TRBJ2-6|TRBV12-3/TRBV12-4|many
TGTGCCAGCAGTTTATGGACAGGAGGCTCTGGGGCCAACGTCCTGACTTTC
CASSLWTGGSGANVLTF
>.|TRBJ2-3|TRBV9|once
TGTGCCAGCAGCGTAGCTTTTGGACGGCGCACAGATACGCAGTATTTT
CASSVAFGRRTDTQYF
>.|TRBJ2-7|TRBV20-1|.
TGCAGTGCTAGAGGCAGGGACCCCTACGAGCAGTACTTC
CSARGRDPYEQYF
>.|TRBJ1-4|TRBV10-3|few
TGTGCCACCCAACCCCACAGGGATACAACTAATGAAAAACTGTTTTTT
CATQPHRDTTNEKLFF
>.|TRBJ2-1|TRBV29-1|.
TGCAGCGTTGAAGATTATCTAGACAATGAGCAGTTCTTC
CSVEDYLDNEQFF
>.|TRBJ1-6|TRBV5-1|.
TGCGCCAGCCCTATGGGACGAAGAAATAATTCACCCCTCCACTTT
CASPMGRRNNSPLHF
>TRBD1|TRBJ1-6|TRBV12-3/TRBV12-4|few
TGTGCCAGCAGCGGACAGGGGCTTACCTATAATTCACCCCTCCACTTT
CASSGQGLTYNSPLHF
>TRBD2|TRBJ2-2|TRBV7-6|.
TGTGCCAGCAGCTTAGTGAGTCTAGCGGGGGCCGCCACCGGGGAGCTGTTTTTT
CASSLVSLAGAATGELFF
>.|TRBJ2-7|TRBV2|.
TGTGCCAGCAGTGGTAACGGCCTAGAGGAGCAGTACTTC
CASSGNGLEEQYF
>TRBD2|TRBJ2-3|TRBV7-2|.
TGTGCCAGCAGCTTAGATTTGAGCGGGGGCACAGATACGCAGTATTTT
CASSLDLSGGTDTQYF
>.|TRBJ2-1|TRBV7-2|.
TGTGCCAGCAGCTTATTTGGCCGCTCCTACAATGAGCAGTTCTTC
CASSLFGRSYNEQFF
>.|TRBJ2-7|TRBV7-7|many
TGTGCCAGCAGCCCACACGGCGGAGAGCAGTACTTC
CASSPHGGEQYF
>TRBD2|TRBJ2-3|TRBV20-1|.
TGCAGTGCCGCTCAGCGCGGGGGGGTCACAGATACGCAGTATTTT
CSAAQRGGVTDTQYF
>TRBD1|TRBJ2-2|TRBV7-8|few
TGTGCCAGCAGCTTAGGACCGGACAGGGCGAGGACCGGGGAGCTGTTTTTT
CASSLGPDRARTGELFF
>TRBD1|TRBJ2-1|TRBV9|.
TGTGCCAGCAGCGTGGACCCGGGACAGGGGTTAATCAATGAGCAGTTCTTC
CASSVDPGQGLINEQFF
>.|TRBJ2-2|TRBV5-1|many
TGCGCCAGCAGCTGGACAGCGACCGGGGAGCTGTTTTTT
CASSWTATGELFF
>.|TRBJ2-2|TRBV4-3|.
TGCGCCAGCAGCCAACACGCAGGGCCTAGCACCGGGGAGCTGTTTTTT
CASSQHAGPSTGELFF
>.|TRBJ1-2|TRBV30|.
TGTGCCTGGAGTGGTATCGGGGTCTATGGCTACACCTTC
CAWSGIGVYGYTF
>.|TRBJ2-3|TRBV12-3/TRBV12-4|few
TGTGCCAGCAGAACGGGACTCAGCCCAGATACGCAGTATTTT
CASRTGLSPDTQYF
>.|TRBJ2-1|TRBV20-1|.
TGCAGTGCAGCCACCGGGGCCGAGCAGTTCTTC
CSAATGAEQFF
>TRBD1|TRBJ2-3|TRBV12-3/TRBV12-4|few
TGTGCCAGCAGTCACGGGACAGGGGTGTTTAGCACAGATACGCAGTATTTT
CASSHGTGVFSTDTQYF
>.|TRBJ2-3|TRBV19|.
TGTGCCAGTAGTACAGGTATTACCACAGATACGCAGTATTTT
CASSTGITTDTQYF
>.|TRBJ2-1|TRBV4-1|.
TGCGCCAGCAGCCACCCGGGTCGGCGGGGGCCCTACAATGAGCAGTTCTTC
CASSHPGRRGPYNEQFF
>.|TRBJ1-4|TRBV4-2|few
TGTGCCAGCAGCCAGATAACTGGGGGGGGTCCTAATGAAAAACTGTTTTTT
CASSQITGGGPNEKLFF
>.|TRBJ1-1|TRBV6-5|.
TGTGCCAGCAGTTACTTGGGGCAGGGGCTGACTGAAGCTTTCTTT
CASSYLGQGLTEAFF
>.|TRBJ1-4|TRBV29-1|many
TGCAGCGTTGGTGGATCCAGGGAAAAACTGTTTTTT
CSVGGSREKLFF
>.|TRBJ1-6|TRBV6-1|few
TGTGCCAGCAGTACGACTCTATATAATTCACCCCTCCACTTT
CASSTTLYNSPLHF
>.|TRBJ2-2|TRBV12-3/TRBV12-4|many
TGTGCCAGCAGACGTTCCTCAGGTGGGAGCGCGAACACCGGGGAGCTGTTTTTT
CASRRSSGGSANTGELFF
>.|TRBJ2-5|TRBV3-1|many
TGTGCCAGCAGCCAGGGGGAGACCCAGTACTTC
CASSQGETQYF
>TRBD2|TRBJ2-5|TRBV5-1|few
TGCGCCAGCAGCTTGGCCCGGACTAGCGAAGAGACCCAGTACTTC
CASSLARTSEETQYF
>TRBD1|TRBJ1-3|TRBV20-1|few
TGCAGTGCGAGAATCCAGGGGGCGGACACCATATATTTT
CSARIQGADTIYF
>.|TRBJ2-3|TRBV7-9|.
TGTGCCAGCAGCTTTCCCTTGACGCAGTATTTT
CASSFPLTQYF